The rows below give T cell receptor beta chains drawn from one sample of a study of blood T cell repertoires in COVID-19. Sequenced by immunoSEQ multiplex PCR; TCRdb stores in-frame clones only, minus some. Of about 300,000 clones detected, around nine tenths appear once; the ten largest clones hold around 1.2%. The sequencing input was peripheral blood. The receptors here all came from a man aged 65-85 years with acute or convalescent COVID-19. CDR3s include the opening cysteine and the closing phenylalanine or tryptophan. Fields, in order: V gene, D gene, J gene, clone size, CDR3 protein, CDR3 DNA. A D gene is named only where the DNA matches it firmly. The size field is filled for only some rows; it gives once, few, many or a size class.

>TRBV7-9|TRBD2|TRBJ2-1|NA
CASSPGTSGYNEQFF
TGTGCCAGCAGCCCGGGGACTAGCGGTTACAATGAGCAGTTCTTC
>TRBV28|NA|TRBJ2-7|NA
CASSRSGAYEQYF
TGTGCCAGCAGTAGGTCCGGGGCCTACGAGCAGTACTTC
>TRBV25-1|NA|TRBJ2-7|NA
CASSASPGTYEQYF
TGTGCCAGCAGTGCCTCCCCGGGGACCTACGAGCAGTACTTC
>TRBV11-2|NA|TRBJ1-6|once
CASSLGRSSPLHF
TGTGCCAGCAGCTTAGGTCGGAGTTCACCCCTCCACTTT
>TRBV6-6|TRBD1|TRBJ2-1|NA
CASTSTGGWDNEQFF
TGTGCCAGCACGTCAACAGGGGGCTGGGACAATGAGCAGTTCTTC
>TRBV28|NA|TRBJ2-7|once
CASSLEFHEQYF
TGTGCCAGCAGTTTAGAGTTTCACGAGCAGTACTTC
>TRBV7-2|NA|TRBJ2-7|NA
CASSNNRQAYEQYF
TGTGCCAGCAGCAATAACAGACAGGCCTACGAGCAGTACTTC
>TRBV28|NA|TRBJ2-5|NA
CASQTPPPRTSPGTQYF
TGTGCCAGTCAAACTCCGCCCCCGCGGACATCGCCTGGGACCCAGTACTTC
>TRBV2|NA|TRBJ1-1|NA
CASRTGTNTEAFF
TGTGCCAGCAGAACAGGCACGAACACTGAAGCTTTCTTT
>TRBV28|TRBD1|TRBJ1-5|NA
CASSSPQGGNQPQHF
TGTGCCAGCAGTTCCCCCCAGGGGGGCAATCAGCCCCAGCATTTT
>TRBV5-6|NA|TRBJ1-6|NA
CASSLSYDSNNSPLHF
TGTGCCAGCAGCTTGAGTTACGACAGTAATAATTCACCCCTCCACTTT
>TRBV2|TRBD1|TRBJ2-5|NA
CASTWDRRPIRPEETQYF
TGTGCCAGCACTTGGGACAGGCGACCGATCAGGCCCGAAGAGACCCAGTACTTC
>TRBV7-8|NA|TRBJ1-5|NA
CASSPLWAANQPQHF
TGTGCCAGCAGCCCTCTTTGGGCAGCAAATCAGCCCCAGCATTTT
>TRBV2|NA|TRBJ1-1|NA
CASSQDRLGNTEAFF
TGTGCCAGCAGTCAAGACAGGCTCGGGAACACTGAAGCTTTCTTT
>TRBV9|TRBD1|TRBJ2-7|NA
CASSVEGGPYEQYF
TGTGCCAGCAGCGTAGAAGGGGGCCCCTACGAGCAGTACTTC
>TRBV10-2|NA|TRBJ1-2|NA
CASSGAGLGLGYTF
TGCGCCAGCAGTGGAGCAGGACTCGGGCTAGGCTACACCTTC
>TRBV6-5|NA|TRBJ2-1|NA
CASSYHGQFSYNEQFF
TGTGCCAGCAGTTACCACGGACAGTTTTCCTACAATGAGCAGTTCTTC
>TRBV30|TRBD2|TRBJ2-5|NA
CAWDGTSGGARETQYF
TGTGCCTGGGATGGGACTAGCGGGGGCGCCAGGGAGACCCAGTACTTC
>TRBV30|TRBD2|TRBJ2-5|once
CAWRGLAGGAGAPQYF
TGTGCCTGGAGGGGGCTAGCGGGAGGAGCAGGAGCCCCCCAGTACTTC
>TRBV6-1|NA|TRBJ1-2|NA
CASSELTPQGRGYGYTF
TGTGCCAGCAGCGAACTGACCCCGCAGGGGCGAGGCTATGGCTACACCTTC
>TRBV2|NA|TRBJ1-4|NA
CASSGQGPDNEKLFF
TGTGCCAGCAGTGGGCAGGGTCCAGATAATGAAAAACTGTTTTTT
>TRBV9|NA|TRBJ2-7|NA
CASSVDPGPYEQYF
TGTGCCAGCAGCGTAGACCCAGGGCCCTACGAGCAGTACTTC
>TRBV24-1|NA|TRBJ2-5|once
CATSDLARDETQYF
TGTGCCACCAGTGATTTGGCCAGGGATGAGACCCAGTACTTC
>TRBV7-9|NA|TRBJ1-2|NA
CASSLDREGGYTF
TGTGCCAGCAGCTTAGACAGGGAGGGTGGCTACACCTTC
>TRBV15|NA|TRBJ1-6|NA
CATSRDPNTTPLHF
TGTGCCACCAGCAGAGATCCGAACACCACACCCCTCCACTTT
>TRBV5-4|NA|TRBJ1-5|NA
CASSLGAGNQPQHF
TGTGCCAGCAGCTTGGGGGCAGGCAATCAGCCCCAGCATTTT
>TRBV7-3|NA|TRBJ2-3|NA
CASSLTRADTQYF
TGTGCCAGCAGCTTAACCCGCGCAGATACGCAGTATTTT
>TRBV15|NA|TRBJ1-6|NA
CATSRDRSENSPLHF
TGTGCCACCAGCAGAGATCGAAGCGAAAATTCACCCCTCCACTTT
>TRBV11-1|NA|TRBJ1-2|once
CASSLSSKGQGYTF
TGTGCCAGCAGCTTATCGTCGAAGGGGCAGGGCTACACCTTC
>TRBV4-2|NA|TRBJ1-5|NA
CASSQDTGGNQPQHF
TGTGCCAGCAGCCAAGATACGGGAGGCAATCAGCCCCAGCATTTT
>TRBV5-1|TRBD1|TRBJ1-1|NA
CASSISGQGRLSTEAFF
TGCGCCAGCAGCATTTCCGGACAGGGAAGGTTGAGCACTGAAGCTTTCTTT
>TRBV5-8|NA|TRBJ1-3|NA
CASSLDRAGNTIYF
TGTGCCAGCAGCTTGGACAGAGCCGGAAACACCATATATTTT
>TRBV6-5|TRBD2|TRBJ2-7|NA
CASSYWAGEGYEQYF
TGTGCCAGCAGTTACTGGGCGGGAGAGGGCTACGAGCAGTACTTC
>TRBV4-3|NA|TRBJ1-1|NA
CASSHVGSRANEAFF
TGCGCCAGCAGCCACGTGGGTAGCAGGGCTAATGAAGCTTTCTTT
>TRBV28|NA|TRBJ2-7|NA
CASRQGSYEQYF
TGTGCCAGCAGACAGGGCTCCTACGAGCAGTACTTC
>TRBV28|NA|TRBJ1-1|NA
CATRRRPMETEAFF
TGTGCCACCCGGCGGCGGCCAATGGAAACTGAAGCTTTCTTT
>TRBV5-4|NA|TRBJ1-2|NA
CASSLGGFNLYGYTF
TGTGCCAGCAGCTTGGGAGGGTTTAACCTCTATGGCTACACCTTC
>TRBV27|TRBD1|TRBJ1-4|NA
CASTVPGQGPIINEKLFF
TGTGCCAGCACTGTACCGGGACAGGGACCGATCATTAATGAAAAACTGTTTTTT
>TRBV19|TRBD2|TRBJ2-1|few
CASMSLADNEQFF
TGTGCCAGTATGTCGCTAGCGGACAATGAGCAGTTCTTC
>TRBV5-5|NA|TRBJ1-2|NA
CATALTRVVDGYTF
TGTGCCACCGCTCTTACCAGGGTTGTCGATGGCTACACCTTC
>TRBV5-1|NA|TRBJ2-7|NA
CASSTGHSYEQYF
TGCGCCAGCAGCACAGGACACAGCTACGAGCAGTACTTC
>TRBV5-1|TRBD2|TRBJ2-1|NA
CASTATLIAGANEQFF
TGCGCCAGCACAGCCACCCTAATAGCGGGAGCAAATGAGCAGTTCTTC
>TRBV28|TRBD1|TRBJ1-4|once
CASSLWAGQGNEKLFF
TGTGCCAGCAGTTTATGGGCAGGACAGGGTAATGAAAAACTGTTTTTT
>TRBV2|TRBD2|TRBJ2-2|once
CASSNGLARHTGELFF
TGTGCCAGCAGTAACGGACTAGCGAGACACACCGGGGAGCTGTTTTTT
>TRBV9|TRBD1|TRBJ1-2|NA
CASSDRGHNYGYTF
TGTGCCAGCAGTGACAGGGGGCATAACTATGGCTACACCTTC
>TRBV18|TRBD2|TRBJ2-1|few
CASSPRSSGGTTNEQFF
TGTGCCAGCTCACCACGTTCTAGCGGGGGGACTACCAATGAGCAGTTCTTC
>TRBV5-8|NA|TRBJ2-1|NA
CASSPRVPADNEQFF
TGTGCCAGCAGCCCCAGGGTGCCGGCAGACAATGAGCAGTTCTTC
>TRBV5-6|TRBD1|TRBJ2-3|NA
CASSAGQGTDTQYF
TGTGCCAGCAGCGCGGGACAGGGCACAGATACGCAGTATTTT
>TRBV4-3|NA|TRBJ2-7|NA
CASSQTPRTTSEQYF
TGCGCCAGCAGCCAGACGCCCAGAACGACTTCCGAGCAGTACTTC
>TRBV28|NA|TRBJ1-2|NA
CASSLRSGGLVLNTNYGYTF
TGTGCCAGCAGTTTACGGAGCGGGGGGCTTGTACTGAATACTAACTATGGCTACACCTTC
>TRBV28|NA|TRBJ1-4|few
CASRVSPKYEKLFF
TGTGCCAGCAGGGTGAGCCCCAAGTATGAAAAACTGTTTTTT
>TRBV4-2|NA|TRBJ2-3|NA
CASSQALVGSVVDTQYF
TGTGCCAGCAGCCAGGCCCTGGTGGGTAGCGTGGTAGATACGCAGTATTTT
>TRBV3-1/TRBV3-2|NA|TRBJ2-5|few
CASSQGHGPETQYF
TGTGCCAGCAGCCAAGGGCATGGGCCGGAGACCCAGTACTTC
>TRBV2|TRBD2|TRBJ2-7|NA
CASSETTFAGVEQYF
TGTGCCAGCAGTGAAACTACCTTCGCGGGAGTGGAGCAGTACTTC
>TRBV19|NA|TRBJ1-2|NA
CASGRADYGYTF
TGTGCCAGCGGCAGGGCAGACTATGGCTACACCTTC
>TRBV4-3|NA|TRBJ1-5|NA
CASSQDPMGDQPQHF
TGCGCCAGCAGCCAAGATCCGATGGGAGATCAGCCCCAGCATTTT
>TRBV2|TRBD1|TRBJ1-1|NA
CASLRQGAAEAFF
TGTGCCAGCCTAAGACAGGGGGCCGCTGAAGCTTTCTTT
>TRBV24-1|NA|TRBJ1-5|NA
CATSDLVRHQWFYSNQPQHF
TGTGCCACCAGTGATTTGGTCAGGCACCAGTGGTTTTATAGCAATCAGCCCCAGCATTTT
>TRBV5-1|TRBD2|TRBJ2-5|NA
CASSLGTSGRAQETQYF
TGCGCCAGCAGCCTGGGGACTAGCGGGAGGGCCCAAGAGACCCAGTACTTC